The 14 T cell receptor beta chains below all came from one sample that was sequenced in a study of cytomegalovirus exposure and HLA in healthy donors. Clones were read by immunoSEQ multiplex PCR, and TCRdb kept only the in-frame ones, dropping some. Here the sample spans approximately 110,000 clones, around 94% being singletons. Sequenced input: PBMCs. The origin of the receptors is a woman in her late teens or twenties in good health and CMV-seronegative.

In nucleotides, the CDR3 is TGTGCCGTGACGGACAGGGTCACTGAAGCTTTCTTT. It codes for CAVTDRVTEAFF. The V gene is TRBV6-1, the J gene TRBJ1-1, with TRBD1 matching 8 bases. Germline assignment: CDR1 MNHNS and CDR2 SASEGT. CDR3 length: 12 amino acids. V trimming: 11 bases; J trimming: 4 bases; junction bases outside the gene matches: 6.

The CDR3 coding sequence is TGCGCCAGCAGTCGTCAGGGGCCCACAGATACGCAGTATTTT. Amino acids: CASSRQGPTDTQYF. This chain links TRBV5-1 with TRBJ2-3; TRBD1 is a possible D gene (6 bases). V lost 5 bases and J 2 bases, leaving 12 bases between the germline ends. The CDR3 has 14 amino acids. CDR1 and CDR2 (germline): SGHRS, YFSETQ.

The genes are TRBV7-7 and TRBJ1-1; no reliable D call. This CDR3 contains 14 residues. V was clipped by 5 bases and J by 0 bases, with 10 bases between them. Germline values: CDR1 SSHAT, CDR2 FNYEAQ (reference sequence). The CDR3: CASSTWAMNTEAFF. CDR3 nucleotides: TGTGCCAGCAGCACGTGGGCTATGAACACTGAAGCTTTCTTT.

V and J are TRBV19 and TRBJ2-1, with 10 nucleotides matching TRBD2. The CDR3 covers 13 residues. After removal of 10 bases from V and 3 bases from J, the junction contained 3 bases not matched to a gene. Per the germline V gene, CDR1 is LNHDA and CDR2 is SQIVND (reference sequence). The DNA of the CDR3 is TGTGCCACCGGACTAGCGGTCTACAATGAGCAGTTCTTC. It translates to CATGLAVYNEQFF.

The rearrangement joins TRBV9 to TRBJ2-1, with 8 bases that match TRBD2. Trimming removed 3 bases from V and 6 bases from J; junction bases left unmatched: 5. Germline CDR1 is SGDLS and CDR2 is YYNGEE. This CDR3 region has 14 residues. The CDR3 reads CASSGVAGINEQFF. Written as DNA, the CDR3 is TGTGCCAGCAGCGGGGTAGCGGGGATCAATGAGCAGTTCTTC.

V is TRBV5-1 and J is TRBJ2-7, with TRBD2 identical over 9 bases. The V and J ends lost 4 bases and 5 bases, in that order; junction bases with no gene match: 10. In germline, CDR1 is SGHRS, CDR2 YFSETQ. This CDR3 is built from 15 residues. CDR3 in DNA: TGCGCCAGCAGCCCTCGGGTAGCGGGAGCTAACGAGCAGTACTTC. Its protein is CASSPRVAGANEQYF.

J is TRBJ2-7 and V is TRBV27; D possibly corresponds to TRBD2 (5 bases). From germline, CDR1 is MNHEY and CDR2 SMNVEV (reference sequence). This CDR3 has 14 residues. V was shortened by 5 bases and J by 0 bases, with 11 bases between the two germline ends. For the CDR3, the DNA is TGTGCCAGCAGTGCGACGGGAACCTCCTACGAGCAGTACTTC. Amino acids: CASSATGTSYEQYF.

The chain links TRBV19 to TRBJ1-2; D not certain. Trimming took off 1 base at V and 1 base at J, with 7 bases between the two ends. Germline V gene lookup returns CDR1 LNHDA and CDR2 SQIVND (reference sequence). This CDR3 comprises 14 residues. DNA for the CDR3: TGTGCCAGTAGTATAGGAGGGTTTAACTATGGCTACACCTTC. Its translation: CASSIGGFNYGYTF.

In DNA form, the CDR3 reads TGTGCCAGCAGCTTCGGTTCCGGGAGAGCTTTCTTT. This gives the protein CASSFGSGRAFF. The rearrangement links TRBV11-3 to TRBJ1-1; no clear D gene. Deletions cut 3 bases from V and 10 bases from J, with 12 bases between. Germline lookup yields CDR1 SGHNT and CDR2 YENEEA. This CDR3 contains 12 residues.

The genes are TRBV5-4 and TRBJ2-5, with TRBD2 as a possible D gene (9 bases). The ends were cut back, 4 bases at V and 6 bases at J, with 22 bases in the middle. The CDR3 runs to 16 residues. Per germline, CDR1 SGHNT and CDR2 YYREEE (reference sequence). The CDR3, as DNA: TGTGCCAGCAGCCCCCCAGGGGGCGGGGGGGTAAAGACCCAGTACTTC. Protein: CASSPPGGGGVKTQYF.

The rearrangement uses TRBV6-6 and TRBJ1-1; D is unclear. V lost 5 bases, J lost 1 base, and 14 bases lay in between. The CDR3 runs to 15 residues. Germline V lookup: CDR1 MNHNY, CDR2 SVGAGI (reference sequence). This CDR3 is CASSNPPDSNTEAFF. The CDR3 DNA reads TGTGCCAGCAGTAACCCCCCTGACTCGAACACTGAAGCTTTCTTT.

The chain joins TRBV5-3 to TRBJ2-1; TRBD2 aligns across 7 bases. TRBV5-3 is marked as an open reading frame, function uncertain. This CDR3 region has 16 residues. The J segment lost 5 bases and the V segment lost 0 bases, leaving 8 bases of the junction unmatched. The CDR3 loop is CARSLEARLADNEQFF. The CDR3 DNA follows: TGTGCCAGAAGCTTGGAGGCGCGTCTAGCGGACAATGAGCAGTTCTTC.

The chain recombines TRBV30 with TRBJ2-7; D perhaps matches TRBD1 (6 bases). The CDR3 extends over 15 amino acids. Trimming shortened V by 0 bases and J by 2 bases, and 14 bases separated the two germline ends. The germline CDR1 and CDR2 sequences are GTSNPN and SVGIG (reference sequence). CDR3 DNA: TGTGCCTGGAGTGTATCGGACAGAGCTACCTACGAGCAGTACTTC. Translating gives CAWSVSDRATYEQYF.

The chain links TRBV30 to TRBJ1-5; D is perhaps TRBD1 (5 bases). Trimming took off 8 bases at V and 11 bases at J, with 19 bases between the two ends. This CDR3 region has 12 residues. CDR1 and CDR2 (germline): GTSNPN, SVGIG (reference sequence). The CDR3 reads CAGRGSGGAQHF. The CDR3 DNA sequence: TGTGCCGGTCGGGGGTCCGGGGGGGCCCAGCATTTT.